The entry below gives a single T cell receptor (beta chain) sequence along with its context. The antigen is undetermined. The PCR employed 60 Vbeta primers together with 13 Jbeta primers. Generated by immunoSEQ multiplex PCR, the TCRdb table keeps only in-frame clones and is missing some. The table has a few hundred thousand clones, nearly 95% seen once; the top ten hold around 1.7%. The CDR3 has 16 amino acids. Germline CDR1 and CDR2: MNHEY and SMNVEV (reference sequence). The V end was cut by 1 base, the J end by 2 bases, with 12 bases between. This sample was included in a study of cytomegalovirus exposure and HLA in healthy donors. The study, taken as a whole, reports: Some segments of the V type, notably TRBV6-2 and TRBV6-3, were excluded as indistinguishable. Investigators reported under 200 TCR beta chains as tied to cytomegalovirus. CMV antigen specificity of three CMV-associated chains was confirmed in vitro.

Donors counted as nominally healthy when sampled, yet unrecorded immune exposures were likely. The sequence derives from a girl aged 2-9 years in good health and CMV-seronegative. The sequenced sample was PBMCs. The chain carries TRBV27 and TRBJ2-1; perhaps TRBD2 as D (6 bases). Here the CDR3 DNA reads TGTGCCAGCAGTTTATTGGCGGGGTCCGCCTACAATGAGCAGTTCTTC. This translates into CASSLLAGSAYNEQFF.